This T cell receptor (beta chain) was recorded in a study of blood T cell repertoires in COVID-19. The protocol was immunoSEQ multiplex PCR, while the TCRdb copy is restricted to in-frame clones and leaves out a portion. The sample shows about 370,000 clones, about 89% of them seen only once. This clone has a single count. This CDR3 spans 13 amino acids. Looked up from germline, CDR1 is MNHEY and CDR2 is SMNVEV (reference sequence). With 2 bases clipped from V and 7 bases from J, the junction kept 1 base outside the gene matches. This chain joins TRBV27 and TRBJ1-2, with 10 bases lining up with TRBD1. This sequence originates from a woman aged 30 to 39 with COVID-19, enrolled during active disease. Sequences were obtained from peripheral blood. The CDR3 protein is CASSLGTGAGYTF. The CDR3 DNA follows: TGTGCCAGCAGTTTAGGGACAGGGGCTGGCTACACCTTC.